Below, 23 T cell receptor beta chains from the same sample are listed, as sequenced in a study of blood T cell repertoires in COVID-19. Sequencing was performed with immunoSEQ multiplex PCR; in TCRdb, only in-frame clones are kept and a portion is missing. This sample yields around 300,000 clones, of which around 87% are seen a single time; roughly 1% belongs to the top ten. The material sequenced was peripheral blood. The receptor source for this set is a woman aged 40 to 50 with COVID-19, enrolled during active disease.

The table lists this clone with a count of one. The chain combines TRBV5-4 with TRBJ2-3; 7 positions agree with TRBD1. This CDR3 spans 12 amino acids. CDR1 and CDR2 from the germline V gene are SGHNT and YYREEE (reference sequence). The ends lost 3 bases at V and 6 bases at J; junction bases unmatched: 1. The CDR3 DNA follows: TGTGCCAGCAGCTCGGACAGGGATACGCAGTATTTT. Protein: CASSSDRDTQYF.

Written as DNA, the CDR3 is TGCGCCAGCAGCCAAGGCGGGGGCTCAAATGAGCAGTTCTTC. Protein sequence: CASSQGGGSNEQFF. The rearrangement links TRBV5-1 to TRBJ2-1; TRBD2 is a possible D gene (7 bases). Germline assignment: CDR1 SGHRS and CDR2 YFSETQ. CDR3 length equals 14 residues. The V end was cut by 4 bases, the J end by 7 bases, with 15 bases between.

The chain employs TRBV24-1 and TRBJ1-2, with 9 bases aligning to TRBD1. This CDR3 comprises 16 residues. Germline V CDR1 and CDR2: KGHDR, SFDVKD. J lost 6 bases, V lost 4 bases, and 11 bases had no gene match. CDR3 DNA sequence: TGTGCCACCAGTGAAAAGGGACAGGGCGGAGGGAATGGCTACACCTTC. Protein sequence: CATSEKGQGGGNGYTF.

With respect to this clone: At one end, the junction sequence differs from germline, possibly due to a read error. The chain recombines TRBV30 with TRBJ2-7, with 8 bases that match TRBD2. CDR1 and CDR2 (germline): GTSNPN, SVGIG (reference sequence). The CDR3 sequence is 14 residues long. The CDR3 loop reads CAGRQTSGSIEQYF. CDR3 coding DNA: TGTGCCGGGAGACAGACGAGCGGGAGTATCGAGCAGTACTTC.

The rearrangement uses TRBV21-1 and TRBJ2-1; TRBD2, the D gene given by the table, was not confirmed from the DNA. TRBV21-1 is deemed a pseudogene. This CDR3 region has 18 residues. As DNA, the CDR3 is TGTGCCAGCAGCAAAGGGCGTGCGCGGCTTGGGTGCGTTAATGAGCAGTTCTTC. This translates into CASSKGRARLGCVNEQFF.

This clone occurred once. This chain joins TRBV4-3 and TRBJ2-2, with a possible D match to TRBD2 (6 bases). The V gene's germline CDR1 is LGHNA and CDR2 YSLEER. With 0 bases removed from V and 4 bases from J, the gap between germline ends came to 9 bases. The CDR3 is 15 residues long. For the CDR3, the DNA is TGCGCCAGCAGCCAAGATAGGCGGGGCACCGGGGAGCTGTTTTTT. Protein product: CASSQDRRGTGELFF.

The CDR3 sequence: CASSLPPGNEQFF. The CDR3 coding sequence is TGTGCCAGCAGCTTGCCTCCCGGTAATGAGCAGTTCTTC. This chain connects TRBV5-4 to TRBJ2-1; D is uncertain. Germline lookup yields CDR1 SGHNT and CDR2 YYREEE (reference sequence). The CDR3 is 13 amino acids. V lost 1 base and J lost 7, with 9 bases in between.

This clone appeared a single time. V is TRBV11-1 and J is TRBJ1-1; tentatively, D is TRBD1 (6 bases). CDR3 length: 15 residues. CDR1 is SGHAT and CDR2 is FQDESV in the germline V gene (reference sequence). V was cut by 5 bases and J by 4 bases, with 17 bases left in between. For the CDR3, the DNA is TGTGCCAGCAGCGTCAGGGGCCCCTATGGCACTGAAGCTTTCTTT. Its protein is CASSVRGPYGTEAFF.

The chain recombines TRBV5-1 with TRBJ2-1, with D unclear. The V end was cut by 0 bases, the J end by 0 bases, with 7 bases between. Germline V lookup: CDR1 SGHRS, CDR2 YFSETQ. CDR3 length: 15 residues. The CDR3 bases are TGCGCCAGCAGCTTGGACAGCCGCTCCTACAATGAGCAGTTCTTC. Encoded protein: CASSLDSRSYNEQFF.

This clone was counted a single time. CDR3 in DNA: TGTGCCAGCAGTGACGGGGGCCCCAATGAGCAGTTCTTC. It is translated as CASSDGGPNEQFF. This chain links TRBV6-4 with TRBJ2-1; maybe TRBD1 (6 bases). Germline V CDR1 and CDR2: MRHNA, SNTAGT. This CDR3 contains 13 residues. Deletions cut 2 bases from V and 6 bases from J, with 8 bases between.

As regards this clone: Other DNA sequences within the sample encode an identical CDR3. This chain links TRBV28 with TRBJ1-2, with a possible D match to TRBD1 (5 bases). Per germline, CDR1 MDHEN and CDR2 SYDVKM. This CDR3 is 13 amino acids long. V shed 5 bases and J shed 4 bases, with 11 bases lying between them. CDR3 protein: CASSPGKAYGYTF. The CDR3 DNA follows: TGTGCCAGCAGTCCAGGGAAAGCCTATGGCTACACCTTC.

The rearrangement uses TRBV27 and TRBJ2-1; 8 positions agree with TRBD1. Germline V lookup: CDR1 MNHEY, CDR2 SMNVEV (reference sequence). The J segment lost 8 bases and the V segment lost 2 bases, leaving 8 bases of the junction unmatched. This CDR3 is 15 amino acids long. This CDR3 reads CASSLKHQGAHEQFF. CDR3 sequence (DNA): TGTGCCAGCAGTTTAAAGCATCAGGGGGCTCATGAGCAGTTCTTC.

The V and J genes are TRBV6-5 and TRBJ1-1, with a tentative D call TRBD1 (5 bases). V lost 1 base and J 5 bases, leaving 14 bases between the germline ends. The CDR3 is made up of 15 amino acids. Germline lookup yields CDR1 MNHEY and CDR2 SVGAGI. For the CDR3, the DNA is TGTGCCAGCAGTTACTTCCGACAGTCCCAAACTGAAGCTTTCTTT. It translates to CASSYFRQSQTEAFF.

V is TRBV15 and J is TRBJ2-5; D might be TRBD1 (6 bases). The V gene's germline CDR1 is LNHNV and CDR2 YYDKDF (reference sequence). Trimming removed 2 bases from V and 5 bases from J, with 21 bases in between. The CDR3 is 17 amino acids. This chain's CDR3 is CATSRPPTNPRGETQYF. CDR3 coding DNA: TGTGCCACCAGCAGACCTCCAACAAACCCGAGGGGGGAGACCCAGTACTTC.

The count of this clone is one. CDR3 DNA sequence: TGTGCCAGCTCACCCGCAGGGGGCGCTTCCGGTGAGACCCAGTACTTC. This codes for CASSPAGGASGETQYF. This chain joins TRBV18 and TRBJ2-5, with TRBD1 matching over 8 bases. This CDR3 region has 16 residues. Germline V lookup: CDR1 KGHSH, CDR2 LQKENI. V trimming: 3 bases; J trimming: 5 bases; junction bases outside the gene matches: 11. The full variable domain, with the rest looked up from reference TRBV18 and TRBJ2-5, is NAGVMQNPRHLVRRRGQEARLRCSPMKGHSHVYWYRQLPEEGLKFMVYLQKENIIDESGMPKERFSAEFPKEGPSILRIQQVVRGDSAAYFCASSPAGGASGETQYFGPGTRLLVL.

The V gene is TRBV7-8, the J gene TRBJ2-1; 10 bases fit TRBD2. Germline lookup yields CDR1 SGHVS and CDR2 FQNEAQ. This CDR3 has 16 residues. Germline trimming cut 4 bases from V and 4 bases from J; bases unmatched to any gene: 7. The CDR3 DNA reads TGTGCCAGCAGCTCACTCCTAGCGGGAGAATACAATGAGCAGTTCTTC. Its translation: CASSSLLAGEYNEQFF.

The J gene is TRBJ1-1, the V gene TRBV19; D call uncertain. Germline CDR1 reads LNHDA; CDR2 reads SQIVND (reference sequence). The germline V and J ends were trimmed by 5 bases and 5 bases, with 21 bases remaining between them. This CDR3 region has 16 residues. This CDR3 is CASSPLGRMKETEAFF. CDR3 DNA sequence: TGTGCCAGTAGTCCCCTAGGGAGGATGAAGGAAACTGAAGCTTTCTTT.

Only one count was recorded for this clone. The CDR3 protein is CASSLNHRGLNYGYTF. The CDR3 DNA sequence: TGTGCCAGCAGCTTGAACCACAGGGGGTTAAACTATGGCTACACCTTC. The genes are TRBV11-2 and TRBJ1-2; 8 nucleotides match TRBD1. CDR3 length: 16 residues. The V gene's germline CDR1 is SGHAT and CDR2 FQNNGV. J lost 2 bases, V lost 3 bases, and 8 bases had no gene match.

The chain joins TRBV7-9 to TRBJ2-4; no clear D gene. V lost 4 bases, J lost 8 bases, and 9 bases lay in between. Looked up from germline, CDR1 is SEHNR and CDR2 is FQNEAQ (reference sequence). There are 12 residues in the CDR3. DNA for the CDR3: TGTGCCAGCAGCTACTCGGGTGACATTCAGTACTTC. This encodes CASSYSGDIQYF.

The rearrangement uses TRBV3-1 (or the pseudogene TRBV3-2) and TRBJ1-5, with D maybe TRBD1 (5 bases). V was shortened by 0 bases and J by 6 bases, with 15 bases between the two germline ends. This CDR3 comprises 16 residues. Per the germline V gene, CDR1 is LGHDT and CDR2 is YNNKEL (reference sequence). CDR3 nucleotide sequence: TGTGCCAGCAGCCAAGATCTCCGGCAGGGTGCTCAGCCCCAGCATTTT. This encodes CASSQDLRQGAQPQHF.

The table lists this clone with a count of one. The V call is TRBV6-2 or TRBV6-3, the J call TRBJ1-5; 7 bases fit TRBD1. This CDR3 comprises 16 residues. J gave up 4 bases and V 6 bases, and 12 bases lay outside the gene matches. Looked up from germline, CDR1 is MNHEY and CDR2 is SVGEGT. CDR3 loop: CASSRRTGALNQPQHF. For the CDR3, the DNA is TGTGCCAGCAGCCGACGAACAGGGGCCCTAAATCAGCCCCAGCATTTT.

This clone was seen a single time. The chain is built from TRBV2 and TRBJ2-7, with 7 bases fitting TRBD1. Germline assignment: CDR1 SNHLY and CDR2 FYNNEI. Trimming cost V 7 bases and J 2 bases; bases outside gene matches: 8. The CDR3 totals 14 residues. CDR3 DNA: TGTGCCAGCACCCTTACAGGGGCGGCCTACGAGCAGTACTTC. As protein: CASTLTGAAYEQYF.

This chain joins TRBV10-2 and TRBJ2-1; 9 bases match TRBD2. Germline values: CDR1 WSHSY, CDR2 SAAADI. The V gene end was trimmed by 1 base and the J gene end by 3 bases; junction bases not matched to a gene: 4. The CDR3 is made up of 16 amino acids. The CDR3 reads CASSELGTSLYNEQFF. In DNA form, the CDR3 reads TGCGCCAGCAGTGAGTTAGGGACTAGCCTCTACAATGAGCAGTTCTTC.